Included here is one T cell receptor beta chain sequence, with context. The data were obtained in a study of T cell changes during pregnancy in multiple sclerosis. V was shortened by 3 bases and J by 6 bases, with 15 bases between the two germline ends. The CDR3 runs to 14 residues. The germline V gene encodes CDR1 MNHEY and CDR2 SMNVEV (reference sequence). Sequencing used immunoSEQ multiplex PCR; TCRdb keeps in-frame clones, though not all of them. The data contain 40,000 or so clones, about nine tenths of them singletons. V and J are TRBV27 and TRBJ2-7; D gene uncertain. This TCR was sampled from a female donor with multiple sclerosis, enrolled in a pregnancy study. Sequencing was performed on CD8+ T cells from peripheral blood mononuclear cells, taken in the second trimester of pregnancy. The CDR3 spells CASSLGVSPIEQYF. DNA for the CDR3: TGTGCCAGCAGTTTGGGTGTTAGCCCAATCGAGCAGTACTTC.